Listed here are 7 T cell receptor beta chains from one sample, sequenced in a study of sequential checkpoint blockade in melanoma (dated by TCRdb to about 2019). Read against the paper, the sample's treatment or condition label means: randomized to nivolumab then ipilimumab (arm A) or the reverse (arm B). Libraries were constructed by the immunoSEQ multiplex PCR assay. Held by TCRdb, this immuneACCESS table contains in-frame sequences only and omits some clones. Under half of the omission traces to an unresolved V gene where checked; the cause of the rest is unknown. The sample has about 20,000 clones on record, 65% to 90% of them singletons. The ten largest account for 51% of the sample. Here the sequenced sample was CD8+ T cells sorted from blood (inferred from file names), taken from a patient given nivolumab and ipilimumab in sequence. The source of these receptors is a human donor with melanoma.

CDR3 region: CASSIGDREGYTF. In DNA form, the CDR3 reads TGTGCCAGTAGTATTGGGGACAGGGAAGGCTACACCTTC. V gene TRBV19 combines with J gene TRBJ1-2; 9 nucleotides agree with TRBD1. The J segment lost 8 bases and the V segment lost 3 bases, leaving 4 bases of the junction unmatched. CDR3 length equals 13 residues. Germline CDR1 and CDR2: LNHDA and SQIVND (reference sequence).

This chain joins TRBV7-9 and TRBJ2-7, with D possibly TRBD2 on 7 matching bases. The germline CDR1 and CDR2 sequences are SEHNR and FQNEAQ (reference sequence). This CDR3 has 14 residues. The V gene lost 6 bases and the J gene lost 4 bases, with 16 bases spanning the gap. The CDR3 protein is CASSLRGPGYEQYF. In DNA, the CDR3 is TGTGCCAGCAGTTTGCGGGGGCCAGGTTACGAGCAGTACTTC.

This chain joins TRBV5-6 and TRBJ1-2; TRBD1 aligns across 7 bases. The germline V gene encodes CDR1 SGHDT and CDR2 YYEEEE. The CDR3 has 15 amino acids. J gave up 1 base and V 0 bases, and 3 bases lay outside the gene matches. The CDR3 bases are TGTGCCAGCAGCTTGGTGGCAGGGGGTAACTATGGCTACACCTTC. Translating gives CASSLVAGGNYGYTF.

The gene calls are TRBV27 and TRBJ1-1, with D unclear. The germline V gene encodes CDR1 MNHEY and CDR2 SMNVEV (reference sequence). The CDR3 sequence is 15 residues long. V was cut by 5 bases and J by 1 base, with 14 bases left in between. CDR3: CASSGIWGGNTEAFF. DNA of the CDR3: TGTGCCAGCAGTGGGATTTGGGGAGGGAACACTGAAGCTTTCTTT.

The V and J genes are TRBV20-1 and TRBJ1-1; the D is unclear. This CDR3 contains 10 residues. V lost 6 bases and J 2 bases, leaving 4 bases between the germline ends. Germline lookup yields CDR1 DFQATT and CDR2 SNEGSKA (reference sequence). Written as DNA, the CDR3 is TGCAGTGCCCGTAACACTGAAGCTTTCTTT. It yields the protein CSARNTEAFF.

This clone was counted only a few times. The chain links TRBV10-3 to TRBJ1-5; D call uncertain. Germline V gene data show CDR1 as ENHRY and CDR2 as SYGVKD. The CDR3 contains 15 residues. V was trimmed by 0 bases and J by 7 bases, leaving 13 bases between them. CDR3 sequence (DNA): TGTGCCATCAGTGAGTCGTGGGGAGCCCGACAGCCCCAGCATTTT. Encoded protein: CAISESWGARQPQHF.

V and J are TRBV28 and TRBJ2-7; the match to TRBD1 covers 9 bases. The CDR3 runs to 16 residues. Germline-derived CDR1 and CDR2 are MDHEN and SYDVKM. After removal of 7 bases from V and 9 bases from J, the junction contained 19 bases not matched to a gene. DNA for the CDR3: TGTGCCAGCACCTTATCCGGGACAGGGTTAATCGGGCGGCAGTACTTC. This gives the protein CASTLSGTGLIGRQYF.